A selection of T cell receptor beta chains follows, all from one sample in a study of T-cell reconstitution after alpha-beta-depleted transplantation in children. TCRdb processed the PCR reads anew with MiXCR; each CDR3 protein has one entry. Here the sample spans approximately 500,000 distinct CDR3 sequences, about a quarter being singletons. This specimen consisted of PBMCs, obtained before TCRalphabeta/CD19-depleted stem cell transplant. The source is a boy less than two years old with Wiskott-Aldrich syndrome, due to receive a stem cell transplant. The CDR3 runs from the conserved cysteine through the conserved F or W. A D gene is named only where the DNA matches it firmly. A row's size may be missing; if present it is once, few, many or a size class.

j_call v_call clone_size d_call cdr3_aa cdr3_nt
TRBJ2-1 TRBV5-1 - - CASSFVSASPISVF TGCGCCAGCAGCTTTGTATCTGCTAGTCCAATCTCCGTCTTC
TRBJ2-3 TRBV20-1 few - CSARELLNTQYF TGCAGTGCTAGAGAACTGTTGAACACGCAGTATTTT
TRBJ2-3 TRBV5-1 - TRBD2 CASSRRPAGVSDTQYF TGCGCCAGCAGCCGAAGACCAGCGGGAGTGTCAGATACGCAGTATTTT
TRBJ2-1 TRBV5-1 - TRBD2 CASSLGLAGPFYNEQFF TGCGCCAGCAGCTTGGGACTAGCGGGACCTTTCTACAATGAGCAGTTCTTC
TRBJ2-1 TRBV6-1 - - CASTRTRLYNEQFF TGTGCCAGCACCCGGACTCGCCTCTACAATGAGCAGTTCTTC
TRBJ1-1 TRBV20-1 - - CSARSTGNRTTEAFF TGCAGTGCTAGATCAACAGGGAATCGGACCACTGAAGCTTTCTTT
TRBJ2-1 TRBV5-1 - TRBD2 CASSLGLAGGGEQFF TGCGCCAGCAGCTTGGGGCTAGCGGGAGGTGGTGAGCAGTTCTTC
TRBJ2-7 TRBV29-1 - - CSVERLTGKQGYTYEQYF TGCAGCGTTGAAAGGCTAACAGGGAAACAGGGCTATACCTACGAGCAGTACTTC
TRBJ2-2 TRBV5-1 few TRBD2 CASSRTSGTAGELFF TGCGCCAGCAGCCGGACTAGCGGGACGGCCGGGGAGCTGTTTTTT
TRBJ2-3 TRBV5-1 many - CASSFGSGSTDTQYF TGCGCCAGCAGCTTCGGAAGCGGGTCCACAGATACGCAGTATTTT
TRBJ2-7 TRBV5-1 - TRBD2 CASSIRTSSSYEQYF TGCGCCAGCAGCATCCGGACTAGCAGTTCCTACGAGCAGTACTTC
TRBJ2-4 TRBV5-1 few TRBD2 CASSFGLAGPNIQYF TGCGCCAGCAGCTTCGGGCTAGCGGGCCCCAACATTCAGTACTTC
TRBJ2-3 TRBV5-1 few TRBD2 CASSLGRSGRVPTDTQYF TGCGCCAGCAGCTTGGGGAGGAGCGGGAGAGTTCCCACAGATACGCAGTATTTT
TRBJ1-6 TRBV5-1 few - CASRREGRADSPLHF TGCGCCAGCAGACGGGAGGGCAGGGCGGACTCACCCCTCCACTTT
TRBJ2-3 TRBV7-2 - TRBD2 CASSLLLAGGPYTQYF TGTGCCAGCAGCTTATTACTAGCGGGAGGACCGTATACGCAGTATTTT
TRBJ2-4 TRBV3-1 few - CASSQASGAKNIQYF TGTGCCAGCAGCCAAGCGAGCGGGGCCAAAAACATTCAGTACTTC